The rows below give T cell receptor beta chains drawn from one sample of a study of blood T cell repertoires in COVID-19. Profiled with immunoSEQ multiplex PCR; TCRdb holds only in-frame clones, not every one. This sample has approximately 130,000 clones, with around nine tenths found just once. Sequenced: peripheral blood. Source of these receptors: a human donor in a cohort sampled during active COVID-19. Each CDR3 is given with its conserved first and last residue. A D gene is named only where the DNA matches it firmly. A row's size may be missing; if present it is once, few, many or a size class.

clone_size cdr3_length d_call j_call v_call cdr3_aa cdr3_nt
NA 16 NA TRBJ1-3 TRBV7-9 CASSPRGASAGNTIYF TGTGCCAGCAGCCCCCGGGGGGCGAGCGCTGGAAACACCATATATTTT
NA 14 NA TRBJ2-7 TRBV2 CASSEADIAYEQYF TGTGCCAGCAGTGAAGCGGACATTGCCTACGAGCAGTACTTC
NA 15 TRBD2 TRBJ2-3 TRBV10-3 CAISESGSYTDTQYF TGTGCCATCAGTGAGAGCGGGAGTTACACAGATACGCAGTATTTT
NA 13 NA TRBJ2-7 TRBV7-9 CASSSQSWAEQYF TGTGCCAGCAGCTCACAGTCGTGGGCCGAGCAGTACTTC
few 15 TRBD1 TRBJ1-1 TRBV18 CASSPYEGANTEAFF TGTGCCAGCTCACCATACGAGGGGGCCAACACTGAAGCTTTCTTT
few 15 NA TRBJ1-3 TRBV4-1 CASSLLLTVGNTIYF TGCGCCAGCAGCCTTCTCCTGACAGTGGGAAACACCATATATTTT
NA 17 NA TRBJ2-5 TRBV5-1 CASSLGAGDYGGETQYF TGCGCCAGCAGCCTGGGGGCGGGTGACTACGGAGGAGAGACCCAGTACTTC
NA 14 TRBD1 TRBJ1-5 TRBV6-5 CASRTQGAGQPQHF TGTGCCAGCAGGACGCAGGGGGCGGGTCAGCCCCAGCATTTT
NA 16 NA TRBJ1-6 TRBV6-5 CASSYDRSSYNSPLHF TGTGCCAGCAGTTACGACAGGAGCTCCTATAATTCACCCCTCCACTTT
NA 17 NA TRBJ2-7 TRBV5-4 CASSLAPPGTRTYEQYF TGTGCCAGCAGCTTGGCCCCACCCGGGACTCGTACCTACGAGCAGTACTTC
NA 12 TRBD2 TRBJ2-1 TRBV19 CASSGRVYEQFF TGTGCCAGCAGCGGGAGAGTCTATGAGCAGTTCTTC
NA 17 TRBD1 TRBJ2-3 TRBV28 CASKLRYRDRATDTQYF TGTGCCAGCAAATTACGTTACCGGGACAGGGCAACAGATACGCAGTATTTT
NA 14 NA TRBJ1-5 TRBV5-6 CASSSLFSNQPQHF TGTGCCAGCAGCTCTCTGTTCAGCAATCAGCCCCAGCATTTT
NA 15 NA TRBJ2-1 TRBV7-6 CASSSSRGPYNEQFF TGTGCCAGCAGCTCCTCACGCGGGCCATACAATGAGCAGTTCTTC
NA 20 TRBD1 TRBJ1-1 TRBV5-4 CATFEGARVVGWELNTEAFF TGTGCCACCTTCGAGGGGGCGAGGGTGGTGGGGTGGGAGTTGAACACTGAAGCTTTCTTT
once 15 NA TRBJ2-2 TRBV7-9 CASSLGGIGTGELFF TGTGCCAGCAGCTTAGGCGGTATAGGCACCGGGGAGCTGTTTTTT
NA 16 NA TRBJ2-7 TRBV15 CATSRDGQGSSYEQYF TGTGCCACCAGCAGAGATGGGCAGGGGAGTTCCTACGAGCAGTACTTC
NA 15 TRBD2 TRBJ2-3 TRBV7-2 CASSLTSGGRDTQYF TGTGCCAGCAGCTTAACCAGCGGGGGTAGAGATACGCAGTATTTT
NA 14 NA TRBJ1-2 TRBV5-6 CASSLASGVLGYTF TGTGCCAGCAGCTTGGCATCAGGGGTTCTTGGCTACACCTTC
once 13 NA TRBJ2-7 TRBV24-1 CATSEGTGYEQYF TGTGCCACCAGTGAAGGGACTGGCTACGAGCAGTACTTC
NA 14 NA TRBJ1-2 TRBV3-1/TRBV3-2 CASSQDSGSYGYTF TGTGCCAGCAGCCAAGATTCGGGGTCCTATGGCTACACCTTC
once 15 NA TRBJ2-1 TRBV3-1/TRBV3-2 CASSQVGTGHNEQFF TGTGCCAGCAGCCAAGTAGGTACAGGGCACAATGAGCAGTTCTTC
NA 13 NA TRBJ1-6 TRBV11-3 CASSLSHNSPLHF TGTGCCAGCAGCTTGAGCCATAATTCACCCCTCCACTTT
NA 13 NA TRBJ1-1 TRBV7-9 CASSSLEAIEAFF TGTGCCAGCAGCTCACTTGAGGCGATTGAAGCTTTCTTT
NA 15 TRBD2 TRBJ2-1 TRBV4-1 CASSPPGSGVTEQFF TGCGCCAGCAGCCCTCCGGGTAGCGGGGTCACTGAGCAGTTCTTC
NA 15 TRBD1 TRBJ2-5 TRBV19 CASSPGTGERETQYF TGTGCCAGTAGTCCCGGGACAGGGGAGCGGGAGACCCAGTACTTC
NA 15 NA TRBJ2-4 TRBV4-1 CASSQDWPGVNIQYF TGCGCCAGCAGCCAAGATTGGCCCGGGGTAAACATTCAGTACTTC
NA 14 TRBD1 TRBJ1-2 TRBV2 CASTSDRVAYGYTF TGTGCCAGCACCTCCGACAGGGTCGCTTATGGCTACACCTTC
few 17 TRBD2 TRBJ2-7 TRBV27 CASKKSLAGFEGYEQYF TGTGCCAGCAAGAAGAGTCTAGCGGGATTCGAAGGATACGAGCAGTACTTC
once 17 TRBD2 TRBJ2-7 TRBV3-1/TRBV3-2 CASSHATSGMSSYEQYF TGTGCCAGCAGCCACGCCACTAGCGGAATGAGCTCCTACGAGCAGTACTTC
NA 15 NA TRBJ1-5 TRBV27 CASSYEGLGSQPQHF TGTGCCAGCAGTTACGAGGGACTGGGTAGTCAGCCCCAGCATTTT
NA 15 TRBD1 TRBJ1-2 TRBV29-1 CSVDVGQGILRGYTF TGCAGCGTTGATGTAGGACAGGGGATCTTGCGGGGCTACACCTTC
NA 16 NA TRBJ1-3 TRBV5-1 CASSSYREGPGNTIYF TGCGCCAGCAGCTCCTACAGGGAAGGGCCTGGAAACACCATATATTTT
NA 16 TRBD2 TRBJ2-5 TRBV6-1 CASSARRLAGEQTQYF TGTGCCAGCAGTGCCCGGCGACTAGCGGGAGAACAGACCCAGTACTTC
NA 16 NA TRBJ2-2 TRBV3-1/TRBV3-2 CASSRQGGRNTGELFF TGTGCCAGCAGCCGCCAGGGGGGAAGAAACACCGGGGAGCTGTTTTTT
once 10 NA TRBJ2-1 TRBV29-1 CSVAGNEQFF TGCAGCGTTGCGGGGAATGAGCAGTTCTTC
once 16 TRBD1 TRBJ1-3 TRBV28 CASSLAGTGSGNTIYF TGTGCCAGCAGTTTAGCTGGGACAGGCTCTGGAAACACCATATATTTT
NA 15 TRBD1 TRBJ2-1 TRBV28 CASSFQGANYNEQFF TGTGCCAGCAGTTTTCAGGGGGCCAACTACAATGAGCAGTTCTTC
NA 15 TRBD2 TRBJ2-1 TRBV2 CASSSGRVVPGEQFF TGTGCCAGCAGTAGCGGGAGGGTAGTTCCCGGTGAGCAGTTCTTC
NA 14 TRBD1 TRBJ2-1 TRBV7-9 CASSFGQGIDEQFF TGTGCCAGCAGTTTTGGACAGGGTATCGATGAGCAGTTCTTC
medium-sized 14 NA TRBJ2-1 TRBV6-1 CASSDEPGYNEQFF TGTGCCAGCAGTGATGAGCCGGGGTACAATGAGCAGTTCTTC
NA 15 NA TRBJ2-7 TRBV10-3 CAIASRTSGTYEQYF TGTGCCATCGCTTCGAGGACCTCAGGGACCTACGAGCAGTACTTC
NA 19 TRBD2 TRBJ2-2 TRBV5-1 CASSLTSGGAALNTGELFF TGCGCCAGCAGCTTGACTAGCGGGGGGGCCGCGCTGAACACCGGGGAGCTGTTTTTT
NA 15 NA TRBJ2-2 TRBV2 CASTRGSGNTGELFF TGTGCCAGCACCCGGGGGTCTGGGAACACCGGGGAGCTGTTTTTT
NA 11 NA TRBJ2-7 TRBV20-1 CSARSGSEQYF TGCAGTGCTAGATCAGGGTCCGAGCAGTACTTC
NA 14 TRBD2 TRBJ2-7 TRBV9 CASSSGLAGDEQYF TGTGCCAGCAGCTCGGGACTAGCGGGAGACGAGCAGTACTTC
NA 14 NA TRBJ1-6 TRBV28 CASSLRGFNSPLHF TGTGCCAGCAGTTTACGAGGGTTTAATTCACCCCTCCACTTT
once 13 TRBD1 TRBJ2-7 TRBV10-2 CASRTTGAYEQYF TGCGCCAGCAGGACGACAGGGGCCTACGAGCAGTACTTC
NA 17 TRBD1 TRBJ2-7 TRBV23-1 CASSQSSIGQGAFEQYF TGCGCCAGCAGTCAATCGTCAATAGGACAGGGGGCTTTCGAGCAGTACTTC
NA 16 NA TRBJ2-3 TRBV7-9 CASSPQPGGSTDTQYF TGTGCCAGCAGCCCACAACCGGGCGGGAGCACAGATACGCAGTATTTT
NA 15 TRBD1 TRBJ1-5 TRBV3-1/TRBV3-2 CASSPGTGEDQPQHF TGTGCCAGCAGCCCAGGGACAGGGGAAGACCAGCCCCAGCATTTT
NA 12 NA TRBJ2-5 TRBV6-6 CAIRRGQETQYF TGTGCCATAAGAAGGGGGCAAGAGACCCAGTACTTC
NA 16 TRBD2 TRBJ2-7 TRBV28 CASSLLAGGGRYEQYF TGTGCCAGCAGTTTACTAGCGGGAGGTGGGAGGTACGAGCAGTACTTC
NA 15 NA TRBJ2-7 TRBV4-1 CASSPISGNAYEQYF TGCGCCAGCAGCCCCATTTCGGGGAACGCCTACGAGCAGTACTTC